Each of the 15 T cell receptor beta chains below was sequenced from the same sample in a study of blood T cell repertoires in COVID-19. TCRdb's table, derived via immunoSEQ multiplex PCR, lists solely in-frame clones and lacks some. The sample comprises about 82,000 clones, approximately 80% of which are singletons, and 44% rests with the top ten. Sequencing was performed on peripheral blood. Source of these receptors: a man at least 80 years old with acute or convalescent COVID-19.

This sequence joins TRBV5-1 and TRBJ2-2; the D gene is possibly TRBD1 (5 bases). The germline V gene encodes CDR1 SGHRS and CDR2 YFSETQ. The V end lost 0 bases, the J end lost 3 bases, and 12 bases lay between the germline ends. The CDR3 consists of 16 residues. CDR3: CASSLAQGMDTGELFF. Here the CDR3 DNA reads TGCGCCAGCAGCTTGGCGCAGGGAATGGACACCGGGGAGCTGTTTTTT.

The CDR3 spells CATSDGGEETQYF. CDR3 DNA: TGTGCCACCAGTGACGGGGGGGAAGAGACCCAGTACTTC. The J gene is TRBJ2-5, the V gene TRBV24-1, with 8 nucleotides matching TRBD2. The CDR3 is 13 amino acids. Losses at the gene ends were 4 bases for V and 3 bases for J; bases not matched to a gene: 0. From germline, CDR1 is KGHDR and CDR2 SFDVKD.

V usage is TRBV11-3 and J usage is TRBJ2-2; D remains unclear. Between the trimmed V and J ends, which lost 1 base and 5 bases, there was a span of 5 bases. The CDR3 extends over 13 amino acids. CDR1 and CDR2 (germline): SGHNT, YENEEA. The CDR3 nucleotides are TGTGCCAGCAGCTTAGTCAGAACCGGGGAGCTGTTTTTT. Amino acids: CASSLVRTGELFF. Combining the CDR3 with reference TRBV11-3 and TRBJ2-2 gives the whole variable domain EAGVVQSPRYKIIEKKQPVAFWCNPISGHNTLYWYLQNLGQGPELLIRYENEEAVDDSQLPKDRFSAERLKGVDSTLKIQPAELGDSAVYLCASSLVRTGELFFGEGSRLTVL.

This rearrangement joins TRBV19 to TRBJ2-7; 7 bases match TRBD2. In germline, CDR1 is LNHDA, CDR2 SQIVND (reference sequence). The trim removed 3 bases at V and 2 bases at J, leaving 7 bases unmatched. The CDR3 has 15 residues. The CDR3 nucleotides are TGTGCCAGTAGTATTGGAGCTAGCGGACCCTACGAGCAGTACTTC. Residues: CASSIGASGPYEQYF.

Of note for this clone: Other DNA sequences within the sample encode an identical CDR3. CDR3 bases: TGTGCCAGCAGCTTGGGACAGAACACTGAAGCTTTCTTT. It codes for CASSLGQNTEAFF. The chain employs TRBV7-3 and TRBJ1-1; D may be TRBD1 (6 bases). The CDR3 sequence is 13 residues long. The V end lost 3 bases, the J end lost 1 base, and 6 bases lay between the germline ends. The germline gives CDR1 SGHTA, CDR2 FQGTGA. Filled out from reference TRBV7-3 and TRBJ1-1, the complete variable domain reads GAGVSQTPSNKVTEKGKYVELRCDPISGHTALYWYRQSLGQGPEFLIYFQGTGAADDSGLPNDRFFAVRPEGSVSTLKIQRTERGDSAVYLCASSLGQNTEAFFGQGTRLTVV.

The chain combines TRBV2 with TRBJ1-2, with no clear D. Germline CDR1 SNHLY, CDR2 FYNNEI. Trimming left V 3 bases short and J 5 bases short, with 7 bases between. The length of the CDR3 is 12 residues. The CDR3 DNA is TGTGCCAGCAGTGATTGGCAGTATGGCTACACCTTC. It translates to CASSDWQYGYTF. Together with reference TRBV2 and TRBJ1-2, the CDR3 gives the full variable domain: EPEVTQTPSHQVTQMGQEVILRCVPISNHLYFYWYRQILGQKVEFLVSFYNNEISEKSEIFDDQFSVERPDGSNFTLKIRSTKLEDSAMYFCASSDWQYGYTFGSGTRLTVV.

The rearrangement links TRBV24-1 to TRBJ2-1, with D unclear. The germline CDR1 and CDR2 sequences are KGHDR and SFDVKD. V was trimmed by 2 bases and J by 0 bases, leaving 13 bases between them. The CDR3 runs to 17 residues. CDR3 coding DNA: TGTGCCACCAGTGATTCCAATCCCTCGAGCTCCTACAATGAGCAGTTCTTC. The encoded protein is CATSDSNPSSSYNEQFF.

The rearrangement links TRBV7-9 to TRBJ1-1, with unresolved D. There are 14 residues in the CDR3. Germline-derived CDR1 and CDR2 are SEHNR and FQNEAQ (reference sequence). The ends were cut back, 5 bases at V and 0 bases at J, with 10 bases in the middle. Here the CDR3 reads CASSLRLMNTEAFF. The CDR3 DNA is TGTGCCAGCAGCCTCCGACTGATGAACACTGAAGCTTTCTTT.

J is TRBJ1-2 and V is TRBV7-9; 7 bases line up with TRBD1. The germline V gene has CDR1 SEHNR and CDR2 FQNEAQ (reference sequence). With V trimmed by 5 bases and J by 4 bases, 10 bases remained unmatched. This CDR3 spans 15 amino acids. CDR3 in amino acids: CASSPSEGAGYGYTF. The CDR3 bases are TGTGCCAGCAGCCCCTCCGAGGGGGCCGGCTATGGCTACACCTTC.

The chain links TRBV5-1 to TRBJ2-2; tentatively, D is TRBD2 (6 bases). CDR1 and CDR2 from the germline V gene are SGHRS and YFSETQ. The CDR3 sequence is 15 residues long. V gave up 0 bases and J gave up 7 bases, with 13 bases separating them. CDR3 sequence: CASSLAGVSIGELFF. For the CDR3, the DNA is TGCGCCAGCAGCTTGGCGGGGGTGTCTATCGGGGAGCTGTTTTTT.

The chain uses TRBV27 and TRBJ1-6; D is undetermined. Trimming removed 4 bases from V and 13 bases from J, with 14 bases in between. Per the germline V gene, CDR1 is MNHEY and CDR2 is SMNVEV (reference sequence). CDR3 size: 13 residues. The CDR3 nucleotides read TGTGCCAGCAGTTACTACCCCTCCTATCCCCTCCACTTT. This sequence encodes CASSYYPSYPLHF.

The chain employs TRBV6-5 and TRBJ2-7; perhaps TRBD1 as D (5 bases). V lost 8 bases and J 0 bases, leaving 11 bases between the germline ends. This CDR3 is built from 13 residues. Germline loops: CDR1 MNHEY, CDR2 SVGAGI. This CDR3 is CASLGQPSYEQYF. The CDR3 nucleotides read TGTGCCAGCTTAGGACAACCCTCCTACGAGCAGTACTTC.

The chain links TRBV18 to TRBJ2-5; TRBD1 matches 11 bases. The V gene's germline CDR1 is KGHSH and CDR2 LQKENI. Losses at the gene ends were 3 bases for V and 5 bases for J; bases not matched to a gene: 8. CDR3 length: 16 residues. CDR3 loop: CASSPSDRGLWETQYF. CDR3 nucleotide sequence: TGTGCCAGCTCACCCTCGGACAGGGGGCTGTGGGAGACCCAGTACTTC.

V usage is TRBV5-6 and J usage is TRBJ2-1; D gene ambiguous. Germline V gives CDR1 SGHDT, CDR2 YYEEEE. V was shortened by 2 bases and J by 4 bases, with 10 bases between the two germline ends. The CDR3 loop spans 14 amino acids. The CDR3 nucleotides are TGTGCCAGCAGCTTAGGCCTAGGATACAATGAGCAGTTCTTC. It translates to CASSLGLGYNEQFF.

This clone was seen just once. V usage is TRBV29-1 and J usage is TRBJ2-7; 11 nucleotides align to TRBD2. With 6 bases clipped from V and 7 bases from J, the junction kept 8 bases outside the gene matches. The CDR3 loop spans 13 amino acids. The V gene's germline CDR1 is SQVTM and CDR2 ANQGSEA. The chain's CDR3 is CSVGLAATLEQYF. CDR3 nucleotides: TGCAGCGTGGGACTAGCGGCGACTTTAGAGCAGTACTTC.